This passage covers 2 T cell receptor beta chains from one sample sequenced in a study of blood T cell repertoires in COVID-19. Clones were read by immunoSEQ multiplex PCR, and TCRdb kept only the in-frame ones, dropping some. The table has about 220,000 clones, approximately 81% seen once; the top ten hold 3.6%. The sample taken for sequencing was peripheral blood. All receptors come from an elderly woman with acute or convalescent COVID-19.

The J gene is TRBJ1-2, the V gene TRBV24-1; D is possibly TRBD1 (5 bases). Trimming pared 7 bases from V and 3 bases from J, leaving 14 bases between. CDR3 size: 14 residues. The V gene's germline CDR1 is KGHDR and CDR2 SFDVKD. The CDR3 region is CATSGGGDDYGYTF. CDR3 sequence (DNA): TGTGCCACCAGCGGCGGAGGGGACGACTATGGCTACACCTTC.

The chain couples TRBV6-6 to TRBJ1-2, with D possibly being TRBD1 (6 bases). V gave up 6 bases and J gave up 4 bases, with 12 bases separating them. Germline V gene lookup returns CDR1 MNHNY and CDR2 SVGAGI (reference sequence). This CDR3 has 13 amino acids. The CDR3 DNA reads as TGTGCCAGCAGGCCAACAGGGAGCTATGGCTACACCTTC. Protein product: CASRPTGSYGYTF.